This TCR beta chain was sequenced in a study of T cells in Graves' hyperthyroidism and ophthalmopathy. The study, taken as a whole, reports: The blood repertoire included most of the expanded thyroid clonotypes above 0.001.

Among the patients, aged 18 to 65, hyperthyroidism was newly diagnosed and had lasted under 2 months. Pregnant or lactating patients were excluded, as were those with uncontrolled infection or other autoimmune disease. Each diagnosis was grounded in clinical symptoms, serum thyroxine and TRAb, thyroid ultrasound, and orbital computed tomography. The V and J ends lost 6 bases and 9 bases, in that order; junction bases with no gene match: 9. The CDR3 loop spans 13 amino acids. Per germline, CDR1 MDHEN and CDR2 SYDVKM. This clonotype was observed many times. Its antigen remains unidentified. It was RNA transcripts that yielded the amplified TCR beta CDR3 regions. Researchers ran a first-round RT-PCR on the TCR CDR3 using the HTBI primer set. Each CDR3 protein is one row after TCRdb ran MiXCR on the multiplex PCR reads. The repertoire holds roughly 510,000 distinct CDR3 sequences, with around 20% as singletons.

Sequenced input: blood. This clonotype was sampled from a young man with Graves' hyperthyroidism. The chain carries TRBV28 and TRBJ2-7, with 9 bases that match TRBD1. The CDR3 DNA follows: TGTGCCAGCAGCCTTCGGGACAGGGAAGCGCAGTACTTC. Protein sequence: CASSLRDREAQYF.